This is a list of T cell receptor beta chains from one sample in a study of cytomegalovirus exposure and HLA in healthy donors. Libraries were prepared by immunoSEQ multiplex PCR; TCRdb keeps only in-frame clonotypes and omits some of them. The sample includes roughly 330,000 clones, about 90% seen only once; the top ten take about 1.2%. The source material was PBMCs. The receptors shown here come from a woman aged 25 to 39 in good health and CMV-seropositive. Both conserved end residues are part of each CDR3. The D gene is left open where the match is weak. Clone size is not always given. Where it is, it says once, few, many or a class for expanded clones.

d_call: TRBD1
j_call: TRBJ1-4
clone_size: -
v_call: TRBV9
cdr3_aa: CASSVGGGQGNEKLFF
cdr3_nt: TGTGCCAGCAGCGTAGGTGGGGGACAGGGGAATGAAAAACTGTTTTTT

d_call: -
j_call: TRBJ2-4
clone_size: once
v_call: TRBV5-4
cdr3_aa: CASTTIGQGQTKNIQYF
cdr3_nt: TGTGCCAGCACCACTATTGGGCAGGGACAAACCAAAAACATTCAGTACTTC

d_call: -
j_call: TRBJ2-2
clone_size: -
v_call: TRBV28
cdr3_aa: CASITPGPTAGELFF
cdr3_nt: TGTGCCAGCATAACCCCGGGCCCGACGGCCGGGGAGCTGTTTTTT

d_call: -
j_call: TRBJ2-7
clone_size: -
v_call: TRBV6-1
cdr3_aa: CASSEFSDSTYEQYF
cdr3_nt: TGTGCCAGCAGTGAATTCTCGGACAGTACCTACGAGCAGTACTTC

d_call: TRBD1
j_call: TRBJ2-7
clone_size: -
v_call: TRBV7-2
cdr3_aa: CASWGAGGGEQYF
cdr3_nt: TGTGCCAGTTGGGGCGCAGGGGGCGGCGAGCAGTACTTC

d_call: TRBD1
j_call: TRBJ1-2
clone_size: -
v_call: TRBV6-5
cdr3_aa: CASRRLDRGSGGYTF
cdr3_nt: TGTGCCAGCAGGAGACTTGACAGGGGGTCGGGAGGCTACACCTTC

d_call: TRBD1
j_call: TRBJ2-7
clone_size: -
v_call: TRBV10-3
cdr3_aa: CAISGTGGYEQYF
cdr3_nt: TGTGCCATCAGTGGGACAGGGGGCTACGAGCAGTACTTC

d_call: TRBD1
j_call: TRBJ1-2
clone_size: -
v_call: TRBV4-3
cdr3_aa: CASSQDLRTGPNYGYTF
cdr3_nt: TGCGCCAGCAGCCAAGATTTGCGGACAGGGCCTAACTATGGCTACACCTTC

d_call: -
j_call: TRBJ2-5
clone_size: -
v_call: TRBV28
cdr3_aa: CASTNFPPRRGETQYF
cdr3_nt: TGTGCCAGCACCAACTTCCCTCCCAGGCGAGGGGAGACCCAGTACTTC

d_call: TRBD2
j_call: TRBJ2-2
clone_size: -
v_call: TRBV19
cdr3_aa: CASGKPGLPNTGELFF
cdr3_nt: TGTGCCAGCGGAAAACCGGGACTACCGAACACCGGGGAGCTGTTTTTT

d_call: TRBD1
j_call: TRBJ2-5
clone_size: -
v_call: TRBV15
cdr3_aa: CATSREGQQETQYF
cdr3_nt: TGTGCCACCAGCAGAGAGGGACAGCAAGAGACCCAGTACTTC

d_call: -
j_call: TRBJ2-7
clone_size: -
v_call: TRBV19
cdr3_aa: CASSAGTYEQYF
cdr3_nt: TGTGCCAGTAGTGCCGGGACCTACGAGCAGTACTTC

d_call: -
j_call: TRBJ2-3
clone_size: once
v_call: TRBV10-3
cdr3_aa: CAISESYSDTQYF
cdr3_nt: TGTGCCATCAGTGAGTCTTATTCAGATACGCAGTATTTT

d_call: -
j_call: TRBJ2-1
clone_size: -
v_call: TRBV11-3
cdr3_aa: CASSLGGPGYNEQFF
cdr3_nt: TGTGCCAGCAGCTTAGGGGGACCGGGCTACAATGAGCAGTTCTTC

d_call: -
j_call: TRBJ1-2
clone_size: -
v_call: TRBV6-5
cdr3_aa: CASSYEQGWAYGYTF
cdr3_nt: TGTGCCAGCAGTTACGAGCAGGGGTGGGCGTATGGCTACACCTTC

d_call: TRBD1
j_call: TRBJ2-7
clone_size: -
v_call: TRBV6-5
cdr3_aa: CASSPGQVSYEQYF
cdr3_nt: TGTGCCAGCAGTCCCGGACAGGTCTCCTACGAGCAGTACTTC

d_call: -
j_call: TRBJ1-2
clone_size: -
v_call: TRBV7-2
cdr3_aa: CASSLAIKSYGYTF
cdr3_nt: TGTGCCAGCAGCTTAGCGATTAAGTCCTATGGCTACACCTTC

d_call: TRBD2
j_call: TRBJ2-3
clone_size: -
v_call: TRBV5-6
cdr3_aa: CASSPGRGTDTQYF
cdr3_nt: TGTGCCAGCAGCCCCGGGAGGGGCACAGATACGCAGTATTTT

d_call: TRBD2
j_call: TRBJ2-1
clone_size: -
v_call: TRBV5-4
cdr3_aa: CASSLAAREGNEQFF
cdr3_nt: TGTGCCAGCAGCTTGGCTGCGCGGGAGGGCAATGAGCAGTTCTTC

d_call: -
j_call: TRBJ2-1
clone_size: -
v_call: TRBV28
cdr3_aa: CASSFSGLEGDEQFF
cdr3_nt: TGTGCCAGCAGTTTTTCCGGACTTGAGGGCGATGAGCAGTTCTTC

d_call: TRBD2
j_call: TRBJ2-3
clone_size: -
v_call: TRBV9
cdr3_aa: CASSYTSGAGDTQYF
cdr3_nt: TGTGCCAGCAGCTATACTAGCGGGGCGGGAGATACGCAGTATTTT

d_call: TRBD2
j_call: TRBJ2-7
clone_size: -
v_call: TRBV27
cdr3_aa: CASSLSRLAGVGQYF
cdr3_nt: TGTGCCAGCAGTTTATCGAGACTAGCGGGAGTTGGGCAGTACTTC

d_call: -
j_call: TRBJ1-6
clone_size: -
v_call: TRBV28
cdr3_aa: CASHKSEDRRYSPLHF
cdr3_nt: TGTGCCAGCCATAAAAGCGAAGACAGGAGGTATTCACCCCTCCACTTT

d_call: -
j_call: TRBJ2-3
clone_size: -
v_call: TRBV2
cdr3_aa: CASRVRYTDTQYF
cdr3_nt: TGTGCCAGCAGGGTGCGTTACACAGATACGCAGTATTTT

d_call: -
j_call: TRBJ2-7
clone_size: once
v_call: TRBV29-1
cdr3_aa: CSVFDGSSYEQYF
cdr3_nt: TGCAGCGTTTTTGACGGTAGCTCCTACGAGCAGTACTTC

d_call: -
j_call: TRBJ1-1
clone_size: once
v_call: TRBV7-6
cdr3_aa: CASVGQNAEAFF
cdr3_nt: TGTGCCAGCGTAGGGCAAAACGCTGAAGCTTTCTTT

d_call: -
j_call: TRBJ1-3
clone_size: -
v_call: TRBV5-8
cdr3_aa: CASSWAGQSGNTIYF
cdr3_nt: TGTGCCAGCAGCTGGGCAGGGCAGTCGGGAAACACCATATATTTT

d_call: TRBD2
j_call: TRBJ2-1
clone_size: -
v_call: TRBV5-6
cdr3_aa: CASSWGASGSGSYNEQFF
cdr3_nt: TGTGCCAGCAGCTGGGGAGCGAGCGGGAGTGGTTCCTACAATGAGCAGTTCTTC